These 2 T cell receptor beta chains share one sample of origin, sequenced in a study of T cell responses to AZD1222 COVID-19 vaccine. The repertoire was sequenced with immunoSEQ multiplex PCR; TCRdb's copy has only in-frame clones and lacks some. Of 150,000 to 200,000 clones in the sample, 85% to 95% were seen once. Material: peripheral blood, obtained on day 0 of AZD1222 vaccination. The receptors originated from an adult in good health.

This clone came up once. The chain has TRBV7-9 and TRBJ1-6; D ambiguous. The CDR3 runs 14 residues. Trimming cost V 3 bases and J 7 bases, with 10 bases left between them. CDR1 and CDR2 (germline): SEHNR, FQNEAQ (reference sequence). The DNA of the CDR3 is TGTGCCAGCAGCTTTCGTCAGGAGAATTCACCCCTCCACTTT. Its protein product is CASSFRQENSPLHF.

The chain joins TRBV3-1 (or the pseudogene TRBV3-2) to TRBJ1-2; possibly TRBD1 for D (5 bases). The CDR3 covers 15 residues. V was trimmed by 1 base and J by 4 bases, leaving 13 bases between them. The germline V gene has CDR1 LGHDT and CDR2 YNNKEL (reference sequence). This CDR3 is CASSQVARAFYGYTF. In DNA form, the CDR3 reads TGTGCCAGCAGCCAAGTCGCCAGGGCTTTCTATGGCTACACCTTC.